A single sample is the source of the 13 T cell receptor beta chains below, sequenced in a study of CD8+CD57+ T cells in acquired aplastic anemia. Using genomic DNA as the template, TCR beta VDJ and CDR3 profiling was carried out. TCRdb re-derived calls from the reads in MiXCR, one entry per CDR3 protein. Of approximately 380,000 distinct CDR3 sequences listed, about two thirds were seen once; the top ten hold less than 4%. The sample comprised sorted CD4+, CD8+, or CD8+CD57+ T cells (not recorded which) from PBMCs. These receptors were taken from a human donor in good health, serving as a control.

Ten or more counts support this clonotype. CDR3 bases: TGTGCCAGCAGCCAAGGTTTGGTGAACACTGAAGCTTTCTTT. As protein: CASSQGLVNTEAFF. V usage is TRBV3-1 and J usage is TRBJ1-1; D uncertain. The CDR3 sequence is 14 residues long. Germline-derived CDR1 and CDR2 are LGHDT and YNNKEL (reference sequence). The V and J ends lost 1 base and 0 bases respectively, with 6 bases between them.

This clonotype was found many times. CDR3 loop: CASSLAGDSYNEQFF. CDR3 in DNA: TGCGCCAGCAGCTTGGCGGGGGACTCCTACAATGAGCAGTTCTTC. The chain links TRBV5-1 to TRBJ2-1; D is perhaps TRBD2 (6 bases). Germline lookup yields CDR1 SGHRS and CDR2 YFSETQ. V gave up 0 bases and J gave up 0 bases, with 7 bases separating them. This CDR3 is 15 amino acids long.

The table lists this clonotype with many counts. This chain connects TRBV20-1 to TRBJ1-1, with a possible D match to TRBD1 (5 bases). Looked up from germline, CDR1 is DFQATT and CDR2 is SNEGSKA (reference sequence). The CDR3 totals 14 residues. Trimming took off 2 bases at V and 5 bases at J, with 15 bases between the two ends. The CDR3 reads CSARPNQGGTEAFF. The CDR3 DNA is TGCAGTGCTAGACCCAACCAGGGAGGTACTGAAGCTTTCTTT.

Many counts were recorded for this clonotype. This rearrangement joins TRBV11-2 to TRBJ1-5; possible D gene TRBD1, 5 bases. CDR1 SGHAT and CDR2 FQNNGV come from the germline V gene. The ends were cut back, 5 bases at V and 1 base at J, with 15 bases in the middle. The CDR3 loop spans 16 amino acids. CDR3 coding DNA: TGTGCCAGCAGCCGAGGGGAGGGTGCGAGCAATCAGCCCCAGCATTTT. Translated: CASSRGEGASNQPQHF.

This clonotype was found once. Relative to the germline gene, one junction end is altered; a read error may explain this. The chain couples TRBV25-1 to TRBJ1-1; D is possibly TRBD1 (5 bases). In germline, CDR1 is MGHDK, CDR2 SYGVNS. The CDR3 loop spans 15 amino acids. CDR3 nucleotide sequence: TGTGCCAGCAGTTTCATCGGGGGTAGGGGAACTGAGGCTTTCTTT. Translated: CASSFIGGRGTEAFF.

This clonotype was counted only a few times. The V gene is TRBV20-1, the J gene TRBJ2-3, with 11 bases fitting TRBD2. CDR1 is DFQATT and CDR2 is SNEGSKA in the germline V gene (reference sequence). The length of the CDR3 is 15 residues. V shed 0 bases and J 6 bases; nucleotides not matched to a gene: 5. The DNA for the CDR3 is TGCAGTGCTAGAGATAGCGGGGGGGCCGCGGATACGCAGTATTTT. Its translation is CSARDSGGAADTQYF.

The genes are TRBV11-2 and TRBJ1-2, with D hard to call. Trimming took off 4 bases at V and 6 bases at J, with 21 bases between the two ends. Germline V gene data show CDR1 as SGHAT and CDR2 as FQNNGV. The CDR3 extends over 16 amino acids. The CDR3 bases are TGTGCCAGCAGCTCTCTAGAGATAGTGAAGGTTGATGGCTACACCTTC. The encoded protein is CASSSLEIVKVDGYTF.

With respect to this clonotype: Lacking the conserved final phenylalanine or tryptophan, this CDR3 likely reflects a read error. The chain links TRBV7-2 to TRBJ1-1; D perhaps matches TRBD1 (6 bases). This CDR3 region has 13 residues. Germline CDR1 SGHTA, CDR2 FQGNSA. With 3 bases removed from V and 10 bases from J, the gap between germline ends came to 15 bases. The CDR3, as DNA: TGTGCCAGCAGCTTCAGGACAGAGAGCACAGCTTTCTTG. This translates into CASSFRTESTAFL.

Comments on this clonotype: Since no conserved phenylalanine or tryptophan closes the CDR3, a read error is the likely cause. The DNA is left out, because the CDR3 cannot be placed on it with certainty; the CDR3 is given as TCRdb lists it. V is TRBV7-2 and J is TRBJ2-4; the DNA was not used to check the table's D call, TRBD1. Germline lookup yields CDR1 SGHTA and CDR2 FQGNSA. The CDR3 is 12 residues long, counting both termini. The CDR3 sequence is CASSYPGQILVL.

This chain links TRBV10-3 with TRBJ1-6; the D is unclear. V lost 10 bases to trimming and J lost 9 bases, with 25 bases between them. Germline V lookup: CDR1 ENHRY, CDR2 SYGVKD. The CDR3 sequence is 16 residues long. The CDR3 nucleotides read TGTGCCAGCAACCACGCCGAGGTAGGGCGTTCTTCACCCCTCCACTTT. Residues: CASNHAEVGRSSPLHF.

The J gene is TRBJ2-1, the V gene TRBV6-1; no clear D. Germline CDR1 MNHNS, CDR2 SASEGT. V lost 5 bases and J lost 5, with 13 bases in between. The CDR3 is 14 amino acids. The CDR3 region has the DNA TGTGCCAGCAGTTACTCTCGCAGAGACAATGAGCAGTTCTTC. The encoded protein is CASSYSRRDNEQFF.

The CDR3 DNA sequence: TGTGCCAGCAGCCTGACTAGCGGGGTACAAGAGACCCAGTACTTC. Translating gives CASSLTSGVQETQYF. The chain joins TRBV7-2 to TRBJ2-5; 11 positions match TRBD2. The germline gives CDR1 SGHTA, CDR2 FQGNSA. The length of the CDR3 is 15 residues. J was trimmed by 2 bases and V by 5 bases; bases with no gene match: 4. Filled out from reference TRBV7-2 and TRBJ2-5, the complete variable domain reads GAGVSQSPSNKVTEKGKDVELRCDPISGHTALYWYRQSLGQGLEFLIYFQGNSAPDKSGLPSDRFSAERTGGSVSTLTIQRTQQEDSAVYLCASSLTSGVQETQYFGPGTRLLVL.

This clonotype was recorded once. CDR3 in amino acids: CASQQRTEQYF. The DNA of the CDR3 is TGTGCCAGCCAACAGAGAACCGAGCAGTACTTC. The chain carries TRBV7-3 and TRBJ2-7; D uncertain. V was clipped by 8 bases and J by 6 bases, with 11 bases between them. The CDR3 sequence is 11 residues long. Per germline, CDR1 SGHTA and CDR2 FQGTGA. The full variable domain, its missing parts supplied by reference TRBV7-3 and TRBJ2-7, is GAGVSQTPSNKVTEKGKYVELRCDPISGHTALYWYRQSLGQGPEFLIYFQGTGAADDSGLPNDRFFAVRPEGSVSTLKIQRTERGDSAVYLCASQQRTEQYFGPGTRLTVT.